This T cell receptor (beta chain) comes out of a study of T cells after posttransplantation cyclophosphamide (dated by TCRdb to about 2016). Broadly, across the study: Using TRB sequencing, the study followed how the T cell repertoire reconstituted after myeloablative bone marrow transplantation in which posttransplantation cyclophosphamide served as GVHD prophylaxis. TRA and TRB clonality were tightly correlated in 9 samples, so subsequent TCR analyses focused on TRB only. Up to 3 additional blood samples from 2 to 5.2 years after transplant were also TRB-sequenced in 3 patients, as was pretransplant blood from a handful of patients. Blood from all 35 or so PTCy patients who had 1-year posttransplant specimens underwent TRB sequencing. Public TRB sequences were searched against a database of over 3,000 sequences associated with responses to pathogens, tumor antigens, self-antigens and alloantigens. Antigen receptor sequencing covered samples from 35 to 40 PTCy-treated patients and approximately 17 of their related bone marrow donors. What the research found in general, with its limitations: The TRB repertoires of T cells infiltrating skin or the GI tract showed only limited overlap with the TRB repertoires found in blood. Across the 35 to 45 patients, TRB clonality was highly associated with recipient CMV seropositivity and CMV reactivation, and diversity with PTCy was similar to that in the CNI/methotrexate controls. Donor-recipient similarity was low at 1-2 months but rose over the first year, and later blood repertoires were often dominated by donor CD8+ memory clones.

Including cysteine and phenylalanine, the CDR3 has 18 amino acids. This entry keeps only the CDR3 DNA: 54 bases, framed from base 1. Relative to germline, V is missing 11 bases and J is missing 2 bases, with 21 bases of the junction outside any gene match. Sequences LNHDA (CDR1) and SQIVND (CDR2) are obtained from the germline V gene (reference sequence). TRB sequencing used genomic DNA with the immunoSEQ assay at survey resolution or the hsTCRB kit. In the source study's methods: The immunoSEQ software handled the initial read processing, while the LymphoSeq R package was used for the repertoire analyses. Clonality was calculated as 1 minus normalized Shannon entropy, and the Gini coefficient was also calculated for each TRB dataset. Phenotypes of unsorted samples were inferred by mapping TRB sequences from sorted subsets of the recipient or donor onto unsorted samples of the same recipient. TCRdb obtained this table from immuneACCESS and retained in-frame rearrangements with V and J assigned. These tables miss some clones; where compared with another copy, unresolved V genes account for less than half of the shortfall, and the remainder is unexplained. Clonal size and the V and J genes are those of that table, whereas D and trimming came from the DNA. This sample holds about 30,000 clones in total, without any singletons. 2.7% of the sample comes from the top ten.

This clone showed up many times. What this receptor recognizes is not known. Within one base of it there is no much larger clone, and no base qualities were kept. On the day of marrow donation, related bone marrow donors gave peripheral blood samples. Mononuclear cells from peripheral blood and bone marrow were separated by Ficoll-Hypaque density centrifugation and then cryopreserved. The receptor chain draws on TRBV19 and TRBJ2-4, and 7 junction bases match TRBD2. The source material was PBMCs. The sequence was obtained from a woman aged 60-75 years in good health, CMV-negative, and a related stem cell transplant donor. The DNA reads TGTGCCGTTTCAAGACGCCGGGGGGAAGGGCGGACCAAAAACATTCAGTACTTC. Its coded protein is CAVSRRRGEGRTKNIQYF.